This T cell receptor beta chain was observed in a study of blood T cells in healthy people across ages. Points from the study as a whole: Strongly correlated with naive T cell percentage was TCR beta diversity.

About this clonotype: The target antigen is unknown.

V lost 5 bases and J lost 6, with 13 bases in between. Germline CDR1 is MDHEN and CDR2 is SYDVKM. This CDR3 comprises 13 residues. A sample-barcoded 5' primer and a J-beta primer mix were used in a second PCR of roughly 7 to 11 cycles. Individual samples furnished no less than 3 million CDR3-containing paired-end reads apiece. TCRdb reprocessed the 5' RACE reads with MiXCR, giving one entry per CDR3 protein. Of some 1.8 million distinct CDR3 sequences listed, around 40% are singletons. Samples each yielded at least 5.5 micrograms of total RNA. The specimen sequenced was blood. The gene calls are TRBV28 and TRBJ1-2; D call uncertain. The sequence derives from a human donor in good health. The CDR3 bases are TGTGCCAGCAGTACCTCCGAAGGACATGGCTACACCTTC. The encoded protein is CASSTSEGHGYTF.